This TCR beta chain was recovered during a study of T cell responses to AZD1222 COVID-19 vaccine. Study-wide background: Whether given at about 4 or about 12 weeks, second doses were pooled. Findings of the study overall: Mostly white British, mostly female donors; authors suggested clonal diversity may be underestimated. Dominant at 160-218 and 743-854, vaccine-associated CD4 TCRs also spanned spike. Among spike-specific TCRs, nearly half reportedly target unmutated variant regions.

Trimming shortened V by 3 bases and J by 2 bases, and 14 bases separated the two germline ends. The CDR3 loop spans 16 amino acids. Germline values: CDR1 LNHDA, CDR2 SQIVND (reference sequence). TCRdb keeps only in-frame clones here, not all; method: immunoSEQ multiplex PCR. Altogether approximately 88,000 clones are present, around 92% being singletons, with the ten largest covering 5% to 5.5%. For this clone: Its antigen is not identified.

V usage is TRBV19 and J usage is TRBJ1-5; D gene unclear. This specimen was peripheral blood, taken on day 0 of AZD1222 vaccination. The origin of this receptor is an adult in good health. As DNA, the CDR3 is TGTGCCAGTAGTATTGGTCCGGGCGCGGGCAATCAGCCCCAGCATTTT. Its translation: CASSIGPGAGNQPQHF.